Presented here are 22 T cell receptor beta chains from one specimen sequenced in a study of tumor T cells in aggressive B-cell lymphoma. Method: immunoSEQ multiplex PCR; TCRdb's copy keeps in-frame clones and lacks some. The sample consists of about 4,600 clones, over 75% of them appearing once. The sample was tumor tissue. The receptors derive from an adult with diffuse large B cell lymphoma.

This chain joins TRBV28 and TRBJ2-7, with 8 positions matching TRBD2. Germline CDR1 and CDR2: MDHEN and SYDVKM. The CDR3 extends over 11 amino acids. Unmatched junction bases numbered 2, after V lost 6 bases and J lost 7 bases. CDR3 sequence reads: CASSRGGEQYF. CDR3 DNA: TGTGCCAGCAGCCGGGGGGGGGAGCAGTACTTC.

The CDR3 DNA sequence: TGTGCCAGCAGTGAATCGAAAGTGACAGGAGATACGCAGTATTTT. Translating gives CASSESKVTGDTQYF. The chain couples TRBV6-1 to TRBJ2-3; D is possibly TRBD1 (6 bases). V gave up 2 bases and J gave up 5 bases, with 14 bases separating them. Germline V lookup: CDR1 MNHNS, CDR2 SASEGT. This CDR3 has 15 amino acids.

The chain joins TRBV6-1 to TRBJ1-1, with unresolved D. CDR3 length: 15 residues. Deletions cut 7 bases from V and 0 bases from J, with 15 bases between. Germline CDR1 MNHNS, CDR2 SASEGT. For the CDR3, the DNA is TGTGCCAGCACTGTTGCCAGTACCATGAACACTGAAGCTTTCTTT. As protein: CASTVASTMNTEAFF.

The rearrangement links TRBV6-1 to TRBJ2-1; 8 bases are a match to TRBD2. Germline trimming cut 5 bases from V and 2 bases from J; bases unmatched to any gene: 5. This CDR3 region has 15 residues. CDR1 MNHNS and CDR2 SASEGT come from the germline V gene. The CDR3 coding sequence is TGTGCCAGCAGTTCAAGCGGGAGAGCCTACAATGAGCAGTTCTTC. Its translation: CASSSSGRAYNEQFF.

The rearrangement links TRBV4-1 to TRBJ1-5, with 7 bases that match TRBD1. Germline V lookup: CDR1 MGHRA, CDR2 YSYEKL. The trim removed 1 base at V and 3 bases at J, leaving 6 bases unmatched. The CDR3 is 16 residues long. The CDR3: CASSQGPGQLNQPQHF. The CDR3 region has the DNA TGCGCCAGCAGCCAAGGTCCGGGACAGCTCAATCAGCCCCAGCATTTT.

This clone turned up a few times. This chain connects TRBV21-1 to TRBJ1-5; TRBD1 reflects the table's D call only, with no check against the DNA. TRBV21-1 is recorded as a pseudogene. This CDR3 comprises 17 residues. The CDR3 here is CASSNQQGQGENQPQHF. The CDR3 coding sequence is TGTGCCAGCAGCAATCAGCAGGGACAGGGCGAGAATCAGCCCCAGCATTTT.

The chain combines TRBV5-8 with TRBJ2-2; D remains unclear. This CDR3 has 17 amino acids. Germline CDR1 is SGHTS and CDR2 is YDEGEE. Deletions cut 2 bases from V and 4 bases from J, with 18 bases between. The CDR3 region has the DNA TGTGCCAGCAGCTTAGCGTTGAGAGCGCTTACCACCGGGGAGCTGTTTTTT. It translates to CASSLALRALTTGELFF.

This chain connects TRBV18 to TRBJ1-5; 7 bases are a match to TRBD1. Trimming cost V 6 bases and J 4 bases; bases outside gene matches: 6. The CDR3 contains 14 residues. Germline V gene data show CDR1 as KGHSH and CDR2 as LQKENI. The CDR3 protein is CASSLRQGNQPQHF. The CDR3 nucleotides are TGTGCCAGCTCTCTAAGACAGGGAAATCAGCCCCAGCATTTT.

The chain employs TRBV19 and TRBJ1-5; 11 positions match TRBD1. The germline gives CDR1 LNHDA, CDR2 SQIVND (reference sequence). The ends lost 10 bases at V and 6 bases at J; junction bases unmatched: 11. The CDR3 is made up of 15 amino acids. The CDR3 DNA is TGTGCCACCGTCCTGGACAGGGGGCAGGGTCAGCCCCAGCATTTT. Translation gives CATVLDRGQGQPQHF.

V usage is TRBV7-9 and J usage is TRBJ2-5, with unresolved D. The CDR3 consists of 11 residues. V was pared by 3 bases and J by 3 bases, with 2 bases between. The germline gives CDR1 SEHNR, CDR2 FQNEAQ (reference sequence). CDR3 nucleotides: TGTGCCAGCAGCTTTAAAGAGACCCAGTACTTC. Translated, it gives CASSFKETQYF.

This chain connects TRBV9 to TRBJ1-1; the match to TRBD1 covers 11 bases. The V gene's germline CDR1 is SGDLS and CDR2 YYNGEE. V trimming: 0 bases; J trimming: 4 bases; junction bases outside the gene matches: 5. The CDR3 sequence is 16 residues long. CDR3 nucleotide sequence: TGTGCCAGCAGCGTAGGCCTCGGGACAGGGGGCACTGAAGCTTTCTTT. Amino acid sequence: CASSVGLGTGGTEAFF.

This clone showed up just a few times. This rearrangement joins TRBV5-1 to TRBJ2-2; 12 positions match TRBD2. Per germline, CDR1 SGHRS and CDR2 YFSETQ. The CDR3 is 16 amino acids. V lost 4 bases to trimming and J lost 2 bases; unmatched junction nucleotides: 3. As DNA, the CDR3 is TGCGCCAGCAGCGTACTAGCGGGGGGTAACACCGGGGAGCTGTTTTTT. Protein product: CASSVLAGGNTGELFF. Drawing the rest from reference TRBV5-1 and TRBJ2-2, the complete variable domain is KAGVTQTPRYLIKTRGQQVTLSCSPISGHRSVSWYQQTPGQGLQFLFEYFSETQRNKGNFPGRFSGRQFSNSRSEMNVSTLELGDSALYLCASSVLAGGNTGELFFGEGSRLTVL.

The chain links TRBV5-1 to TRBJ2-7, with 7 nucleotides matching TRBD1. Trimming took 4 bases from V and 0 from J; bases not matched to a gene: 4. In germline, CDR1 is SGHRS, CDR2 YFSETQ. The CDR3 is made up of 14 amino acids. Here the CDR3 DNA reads TGCGCCAGCAGCCCGGGACAGCGCTCCTACGAGCAGTACTTC. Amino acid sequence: CASSPGQRSYEQYF.

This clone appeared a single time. This chain's CDR3 is CASSAQQTGANVLTF. As DNA, the CDR3 is TGTGCCAGCTCAGCACAGCAAACTGGGGCCAACGTCCTGACTTTC. This chain links TRBV18 with TRBJ2-6; D ambiguous. Germline assignment: CDR1 KGHSH and CDR2 LQKENI. The V end was cut by 5 bases, the J end by 2 bases, with 10 bases between. This CDR3 is 15 amino acids long.

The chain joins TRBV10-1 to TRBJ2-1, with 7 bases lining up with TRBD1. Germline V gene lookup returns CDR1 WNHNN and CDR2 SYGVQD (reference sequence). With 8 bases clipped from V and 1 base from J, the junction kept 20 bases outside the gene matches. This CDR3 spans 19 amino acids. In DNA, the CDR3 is TGCGCCAGCGAGACATCCCGGGACAGCGCTAAGAGATCCTACAATGAGCAGTTCTTC. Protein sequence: CASETSRDSAKRSYNEQFF.

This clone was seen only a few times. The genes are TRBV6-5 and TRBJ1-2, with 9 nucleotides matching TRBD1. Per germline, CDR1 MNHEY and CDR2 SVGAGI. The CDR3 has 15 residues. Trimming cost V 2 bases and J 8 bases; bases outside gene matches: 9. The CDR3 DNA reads TGTGCCAGCAGTTACACCGGGACAGGGATCGGAGGCTACACCTTC. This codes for CASSYTGTGIGGYTF.

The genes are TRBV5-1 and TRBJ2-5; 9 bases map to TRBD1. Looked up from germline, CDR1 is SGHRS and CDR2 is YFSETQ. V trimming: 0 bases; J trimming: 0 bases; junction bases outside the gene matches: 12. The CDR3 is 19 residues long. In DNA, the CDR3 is TGCGCCAGCAGCTTGGCCCCCCCCGGACAGGGGACGTACCAAGAGACCCAGTACTTC. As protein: CASSLAPPGQGTYQETQYF.

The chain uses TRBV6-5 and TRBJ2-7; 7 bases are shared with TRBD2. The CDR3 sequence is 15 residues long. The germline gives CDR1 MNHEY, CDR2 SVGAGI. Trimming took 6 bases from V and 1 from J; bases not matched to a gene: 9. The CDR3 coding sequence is TGTGCCAGCAGCACGACTAGCCGCTCATCCTACGAGCAGTACTTC. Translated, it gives CASSTTSRSSYEQYF.

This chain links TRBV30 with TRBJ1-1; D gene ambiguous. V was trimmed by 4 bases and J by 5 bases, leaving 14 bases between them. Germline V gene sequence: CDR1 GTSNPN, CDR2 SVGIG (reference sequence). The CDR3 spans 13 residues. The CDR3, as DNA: TGTGCCTGGATCCCCAAGGTCAGGACTGAAGCTTTCTTT. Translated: CAWIPKVRTEAFF.

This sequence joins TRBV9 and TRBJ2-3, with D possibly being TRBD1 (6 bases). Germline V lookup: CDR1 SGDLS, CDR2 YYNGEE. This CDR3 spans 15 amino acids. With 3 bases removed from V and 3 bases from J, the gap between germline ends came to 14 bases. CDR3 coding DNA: TGTGCCAGCAGCGCCGAGGGGGAATTGACAGATACGCAGTATTTT. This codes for CASSAEGELTDTQYF.

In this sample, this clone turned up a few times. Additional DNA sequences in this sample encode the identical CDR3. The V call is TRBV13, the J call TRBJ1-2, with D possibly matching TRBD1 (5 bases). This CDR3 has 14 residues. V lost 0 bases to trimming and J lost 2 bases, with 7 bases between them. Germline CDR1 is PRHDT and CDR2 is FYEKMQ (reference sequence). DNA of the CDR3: TGTGCCAGCAGCTTAGGGACAGCAAACTATGGCTACACCTTC. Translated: CASSLGTANYGYTF.

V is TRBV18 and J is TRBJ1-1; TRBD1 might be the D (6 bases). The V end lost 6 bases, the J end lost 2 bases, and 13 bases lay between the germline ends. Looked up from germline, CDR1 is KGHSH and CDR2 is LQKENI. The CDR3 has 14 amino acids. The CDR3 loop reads CASSRQETNTEAFF. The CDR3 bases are TGTGCCAGCTCTCGACAGGAAACCAACACTGAAGCTTTCTTT.